These 29 T cell receptor beta chains were sequenced from one sample in a study of blood T cell repertoires in COVID-19. The protocol was immunoSEQ multiplex PCR, while the TCRdb copy is restricted to in-frame clones and leaves out a portion. Of hundreds of thousands of clones listed, approximately 80% are singletons. The sequencing input was peripheral blood. The source is a woman aged 80 or over with COVID-19, enrolled during active disease.

This sequence joins TRBV18 and TRBJ1-5, with D maybe TRBD1 (6 bases). Germline CDR1 reads KGHSH; CDR2 reads LQKENI. The V end lost 2 bases, the J end lost 6 bases, and 26 bases lay between the germline ends. The CDR3 consists of 19 residues. CDR3 bases: TGTGCCAGCTCACCAGCAAATAGCCAGGGGATGGCGGTAAGTCAGCCCCAGCATTTT. This sequence encodes CASSPANSQGMAVSQPQHF. The variable domain in full, completed from reference TRBV18 and TRBJ1-5, reads NAGVMQNPRHLVRRRGQEARLRCSPMKGHSHVYWYRQLPEEGLKFMVYLQKENIIDESGMPKERFSAEFPKEGPSILRIQQVVRGDSAAYFCASSPANSQGMAVSQPQHFGDGTRLSIL.

The chain has TRBV5-6 and TRBJ2-6, with TRBD1 matching over 7 bases. The germline gives CDR1 SGHDT, CDR2 YYEEEE. The CDR3 has 19 amino acids. V trimming: 4 bases; J trimming: 1 base; junction bases outside the gene matches: 14. The CDR3 is CASSNRDSLTWSGANVLTF. Written as DNA, the CDR3 is TGTGCCAGCAGCAACCGGGACAGTCTTACTTGGTCTGGGGCCAACGTCCTGACTTTC.

This sequence joins TRBV2 and TRBJ1-5, with 8 bases identical to TRBD1. V dropped 7 bases and J dropped 7; count of bases not matched to a gene: 12. The CDR3 is made up of 15 amino acids. The germline gives CDR1 SNHLY, CDR2 FYNNEI. The CDR3, as DNA: TGTGCCAGCAAGTCCGGGACAGGTAATGTCCAGCCCCAGCATTTT. Encoded protein: CASKSGTGNVQPQHF.

The genes are TRBV3-1 (or the pseudogene TRBV3-2) and TRBJ2-2, with 7 bases identical to TRBD1. The CDR3 spans 16 residues. The V gene end was trimmed by 4 bases and the J gene end by 6 bases; junction bases not matched to a gene: 11. CDR1 and CDR2 from the germline V gene are LGHDT and YNNKEL (reference sequence). CDR3 in amino acids: CASSPSTGSISGELFF. Here the CDR3 DNA reads TGTGCCAGCAGCCCGTCGACAGGGAGTATATCCGGGGAGCTGTTTTTT.

This chain connects TRBV18 to TRBJ1-5, with TRBD1 identical over 7 bases. In germline, CDR1 is KGHSH, CDR2 LQKENI. The CDR3 length is 13 residues. Trimming removed 8 bases from V and 3 bases from J; junction bases left unmatched: 4. CDR3 region: CASGDSSNQPQHF. The CDR3, as DNA: TGTGCCAGCGGGGACAGTTCCAATCAGCCCCAGCATTTT.

V and J are TRBV6-5 and TRBJ1-1; D is undetermined. Germline lookup yields CDR1 MNHEY and CDR2 SVGAGI. The CDR3 runs 13 residues. V lost 6 bases, J lost 2 bases, and 10 bases lay in between. The CDR3 DNA is TGTGCCAGCAGCTCGACAAAAAACACTGAAGCTTTCTTT. This codes for CASSSTKNTEAFF.

The chain uses TRBV30 and TRBJ1-5; D not resolved. The CDR3 totals 14 residues. Trimming pared 0 bases from V and 4 bases from J, leaving 10 bases between. Germline-derived CDR1 and CDR2 are GTSNPN and SVGIG (reference sequence). The CDR3 loop is CAWSVRSGNQPQHF. The DNA of the CDR3 is TGTGCCTGGAGTGTACGGTCGGGGAATCAGCCCCAGCATTTT.

This sequence joins TRBV2 and TRBJ1-2; TRBD1 might be the D (6 bases). Germline CDR1 reads SNHLY; CDR2 reads FYNNEI. V was trimmed by 4 bases and J by 0 bases, leaving 6 bases between them. CDR3 size: 13 residues. The CDR3 protein is CASSGTANYGYTF. The CDR3 coding sequence is TGTGCCAGCAGTGGGACAGCTAACTATGGCTACACCTTC.

The chain has TRBV5-1 and TRBJ2-3, with 8 bases fitting TRBD2. From germline, CDR1 is SGHRS and CDR2 YFSETQ. The V gene end was trimmed by 8 bases and the J gene end by 0 bases; junction bases not matched to a gene: 5. The CDR3 has 14 amino acids. The chain's CDR3 is CASRAGESTDTQYF. Written as DNA, the CDR3 is TGCGCCAGTAGAGCGGGGGAAAGCACAGATACGCAGTATTTT.

The chain combines TRBV6-4 with TRBJ2-1, with D maybe TRBD1 (5 bases). V was clipped by 6 bases and J by 3 bases, with 15 bases between them. Germline loops: CDR1 MRHNA, CDR2 SNTAGT. The CDR3 has 15 amino acids. The CDR3 loop is CASRGPRGYYNEQFF. As DNA, the CDR3 is TGTGCCAGCAGAGGGCCAAGGGGCTACTACAATGAGCAGTTCTTC.

V gene TRBV9 combines with J gene TRBJ1-1; D may be TRBD1 (6 bases). The V end was cut by 3 bases, the J end by 1 base, with 13 bases between. The CDR3 has 15 amino acids. Germline CDR1 SGDLS, CDR2 YYNGEE. In DNA form, the CDR3 reads TGTGCCAGCAGCGCATCAGGGGCGGGGAACACTGAAGCTTTCTTT. Its protein product is CASSASGAGNTEAFF. The whole variable domain, remainder taken from reference TRBV9 and TRBJ1-1, is DSGVTQTPKHLITATGQRVTLRCSPRSGDLSVYWYQQSLDQGLQFLIQYYNGEERAKGNILERFSAQQFPDLHSELNLSSLELGDSALYFCASSASGAGNTEAFFGQGTRLTVV.

The chain joins TRBV5-1 to TRBJ2-2; D may be TRBD1 (6 bases). Per germline, CDR1 SGHRS and CDR2 YFSETQ. CDR3 length: 15 residues. V lost 6 bases, J lost 3 bases, and 15 bases lay in between. CDR3 sequence: CASTRQDLHTGELFF. CDR3 nucleotides: TGCGCCAGCACCCGACAGGACCTTCACACCGGGGAGCTGTTTTTT.

This clone showed up many times. The chain uses TRBV6-5 and TRBJ1-1; D unresolved. CDR1 and CDR2 from the germline V gene are MNHEY and SVGAGI. The CDR3 covers 12 residues. Trimming removed 5 bases at V and 4 bases at J, with 8 bases between. The CDR3 protein is CASSPDSTEAFF. The CDR3 DNA reads as TGTGCCAGCAGTCCAGACTCCACTGAAGCTTTCTTT.

The chain has TRBV5-4 and TRBJ1-4, with 8 bases identical to TRBD1. After removal of 4 bases from V and 3 bases from J, the junction contained 5 bases not matched to a gene. Per the germline V gene, CDR1 is SGHNT and CDR2 is YYREEE (reference sequence). The CDR3 sequence is 15 residues long. Here the CDR3 DNA reads TGTGCCAGCAGCCAGAACAGGGGGGCTAATGAAAAACTGTTTTTT. Protein: CASSQNRGANEKLFF.

The chain joins TRBV14 to TRBJ2-1, with D maybe TRBD1 (6 bases). The CDR3 contains 14 residues. Trimming cost V 6 bases and J 9 bases, with 18 bases left between them. Germline values: CDR1 SGHDN, CDR2 FVKESK. The CDR3 is CASRRDRSIGEQFF. The CDR3 DNA reads TGTGCCAGCAGACGCGACAGGAGTATAGGTGAGCAGTTCTTC. The full variable domain, rest sourced from reference TRBV14 and TRBJ2-1, is EAGVTQFPSHSVIEKGQTVTLRCDPISGHDNLYWYRRVMGKEIKFLLHFVKESKQDESGMPNNRFLAERTGGTYSTLKVQPAELEDSGVYFCASRRDRSIGEQFFGPGTRLTVL.

The chain employs TRBV4-3 and TRBJ1-1; no firm D call. Germline CDR1 reads LGHNA; CDR2 reads YSLEER. The CDR3 runs to 17 residues. V lost 1 base and J lost 0, with 15 bases in between. The CDR3 DNA reads TGCGCCAGCAGCCAAGGCCGGCCACAGAGATTGAACACTGAAGCTTTCTTT. This translates into CASSQGRPQRLNTEAFF.

The chain couples TRBV2 to TRBJ2-7; D remains ambiguous. The V gene lost 4 bases and the J gene lost 0 bases, with 13 bases spanning the gap. CDR3 length equals 15 residues. Germline V gene sequence: CDR1 SNHLY, CDR2 FYNNEI. This CDR3 reads CASSARPQSSYEQYF. In DNA, the CDR3 is TGTGCCAGCAGTGCGAGGCCCCAGAGCTCCTACGAGCAGTACTTC.

The V call is TRBV2, the J call TRBJ2-1; 7 bases agree with TRBD1. The ends lost 5 bases at V and 6 bases at J; junction bases unmatched: 4. The CDR3 spans 13 residues. CDR1 is SNHLY and CDR2 is FYNNEI in the germline V gene. The CDR3 spells CASSRGGSNEQFF. DNA for the CDR3: TGTGCCAGCAGTAGAGGGGGCTCCAATGAGCAGTTCTTC.

This rearrangement joins TRBV3-1 (or the pseudogene TRBV3-2) to TRBJ1-2; D unresolved. V dropped 1 base and J dropped 13 bases, with 16 bases sitting between them. CDR1 and CDR2 (germline): LGHDT, YNNKEL (reference sequence). This CDR3 contains 13 residues. CDR3 sequence reads: CASSQGRWGASTF. The CDR3 DNA is TGTGCCAGCAGCCAAGGCAGATGGGGAGCCTCCACCTTC.

This clone appeared once. The rearrangement uses TRBV11-3 and TRBJ2-2; tentatively, D is TRBD1 (6 bases). The CDR3 is 16 amino acids. Germline V lookup: CDR1 SGHNT, CDR2 YENEEA. Deletions cut 4 bases from V and 6 bases from J, with 18 bases between. This CDR3 is CASSSPNVQGAGELFF. CDR3 DNA: TGTGCCAGCAGCTCACCTAATGTACAGGGCGCCGGGGAGCTGTTTTTT. The variable domain in full, completed from reference TRBV11-3 and TRBJ2-2, reads EAGVVQSPRYKIIEKKQPVAFWCNPISGHNTLYWYLQNLGQGPELLIRYENEEAVDDSQLPKDRFSAERLKGVDSTLKIQPAELGDSAVYLCASSSPNVQGAGELFFGEGSRLTVL.

This clone has only one observation. The V call is TRBV14, the J call TRBJ2-1; the match to TRBD2 covers 9 bases. The CDR3 runs 13 residues. Looked up from germline, CDR1 is SGHDN and CDR2 is FVKESK. With 6 bases clipped from V and 7 bases from J, the junction kept 4 bases outside the gene matches. The CDR3: CASRGLASNEQFF. The CDR3 DNA reads as TGTGCCAGCAGGGGACTAGCTTCTAATGAGCAGTTCTTC.

V is TRBV20-1 and J is TRBJ2-3; the D gene is possibly TRBD2 (6 bases). V lost 3 bases and J 1 base, leaving 14 bases between the germline ends. This CDR3 is built from 15 residues. CDR1 DFQATT and CDR2 SNEGSKA come from the germline V gene (reference sequence). Written as DNA, the CDR3 is TGCAGTGCTAGTGAGCGGGTTTCGCGCACAGATACGCAGTATTTT. Translated: CSASERVSRTDTQYF.

The J gene is TRBJ2-5, the V gene TRBV5-1, with 8 nucleotides matching TRBD1. V shed 4 bases and J 5 bases; nucleotides not matched to a gene: 4. Germline V lookup: CDR1 SGHRS, CDR2 YFSETQ. The length of the CDR3 is 13 residues. CDR3 in DNA: TGCGCCAGCAGCCCCAGGGGGCGGGAGACCCAGTACTTC. This gives the protein CASSPRGRETQYF.

This rearrangement joins TRBV11-2 to TRBJ2-3, with D possibly being TRBD2 (6 bases). The CDR3 runs to 17 residues. V was trimmed by 0 bases and J by 5 bases, leaving 18 bases between them. From germline, CDR1 is SGHAT and CDR2 FQNNGV. The CDR3 here is CASSLEGGLTSRDTQYF. CDR3 in DNA: TGTGCCAGCAGCTTAGAGGGGGGTCTGACGAGTCGAGATACGCAGTATTTT.

This chain links TRBV19 with TRBJ1-5; 9 nucleotides agree with TRBD1. The trim removed 4 bases at V and 6 bases at J, leaving 10 bases unmatched. The CDR3 extends over 16 amino acids. The V gene's germline CDR1 is LNHDA and CDR2 SQIVND (reference sequence). The DNA of the CDR3 is TGTGCCAGTAGTACCCCATGGACAGGGGTTGGTCAGCCCCAGCATTTT. Translating gives CASSTPWTGVGQPQHF.

V is TRBV20-1 and J is TRBJ1-2; D is uncertain. V was cut by 3 bases and J by 7 bases, with 12 bases left in between. CDR3 size: 12 residues. The germline gives CDR1 DFQATT, CDR2 SNEGSKA (reference sequence). The CDR3 region is CSASSSSIGYTF. The DNA of the CDR3 is TGCAGTGCTAGTTCTTCTTCTATTGGCTACACCTTC.

The rearrangement uses TRBV3-1 (or the pseudogene TRBV3-2) and TRBJ2-1, with 8 positions matching TRBD1. Germline V CDR1 and CDR2: LGHDT, YNNKEL (reference sequence). This CDR3 is built from 13 residues. V lost 3 bases and J lost 10; bases outside the gene matches: 5. In DNA, the CDR3 is TGTGCCAGCAGCCACCCATACAGGGGGGAGCAGTTCTTC. It codes for CASSHPYRGEQFF.

The chain joins TRBV27 to TRBJ1-4, with a tentative D call TRBD1 (6 bases). This CDR3 comprises 14 residues. V gave up 6 bases and J gave up 7 bases, with 15 bases separating them. CDR1 is MNHEY and CDR2 is SMNVEV in the germline V gene (reference sequence). Here the CDR3 reads CASRPQGRVEKLFF. The CDR3 DNA is TGTGCCAGCAGGCCTCAGGGGAGGGTTGAAAAACTGTTTTTT. The full variable domain, in which reference TRBV27 and TRBJ1-4 provide the parts outside the CDR3, is EAQVTQNPRYLITVTGKKLTVTCSQNMNHEYMSWYRQDPGLGLRQIYYSMNVEVTDKGDVPEGYKVSRKEKRNFPLILESPSPNQTSLYFCASRPQGRVEKLFFGSGTQLSVL.

This chain uses TRBV15 with TRBJ1-1; 8 bases align to TRBD1. The germline CDR1 and CDR2 sequences are LNHNV and YYDKDF (reference sequence). With 0 bases clipped from V and 8 bases from J, the junction kept 8 bases outside the gene matches. This CDR3 contains 15 residues. CDR3 protein: CATSRDRQGAGEAFF. CDR3 nucleotides: TGTGCCACCAGCAGAGATCGGCAGGGGGCAGGGGAAGCTTTCTTT.